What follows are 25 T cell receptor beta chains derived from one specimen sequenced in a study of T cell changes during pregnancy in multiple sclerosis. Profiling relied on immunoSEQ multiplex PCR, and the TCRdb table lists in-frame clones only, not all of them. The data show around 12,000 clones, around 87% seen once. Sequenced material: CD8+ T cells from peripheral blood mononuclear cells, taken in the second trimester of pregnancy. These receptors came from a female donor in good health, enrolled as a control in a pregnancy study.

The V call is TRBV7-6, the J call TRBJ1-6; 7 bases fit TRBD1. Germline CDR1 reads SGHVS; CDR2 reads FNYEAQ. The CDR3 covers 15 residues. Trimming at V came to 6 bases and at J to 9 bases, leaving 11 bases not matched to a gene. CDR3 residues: CASRPGTEGRSPLHF. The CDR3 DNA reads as TGTGCCAGCAGACCCGGGACAGAGGGGCGTTCACCCCTCCACTTT.

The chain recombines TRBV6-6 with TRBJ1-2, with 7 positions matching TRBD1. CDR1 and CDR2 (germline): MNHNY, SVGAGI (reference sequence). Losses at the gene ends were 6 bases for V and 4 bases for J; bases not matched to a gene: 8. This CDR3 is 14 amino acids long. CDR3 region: CASSPDRSLYGYTF. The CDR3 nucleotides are TGTGCCAGCAGCCCGGACAGGAGCCTCTATGGCTACACCTTC.

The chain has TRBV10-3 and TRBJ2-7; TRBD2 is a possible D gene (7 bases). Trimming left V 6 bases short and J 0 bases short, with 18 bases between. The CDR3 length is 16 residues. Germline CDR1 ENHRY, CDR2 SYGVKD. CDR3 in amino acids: CAIRGGHGSFSYEQYF. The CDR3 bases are TGTGCCATCAGGGGGGGGCACGGATCCTTCTCCTACGAGCAGTACTTC.

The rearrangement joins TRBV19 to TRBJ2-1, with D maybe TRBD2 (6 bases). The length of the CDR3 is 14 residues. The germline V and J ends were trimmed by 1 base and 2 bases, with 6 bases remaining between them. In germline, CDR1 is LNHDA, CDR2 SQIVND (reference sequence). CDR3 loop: CASSIAGAYNEQFF. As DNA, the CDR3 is TGTGCCAGTAGTATAGCGGGGGCCTACAATGAGCAGTTCTTC.

Here the CDR3 reads CASEGGDTEAFF. CDR3 DNA sequence: TGCGCCAGCGAGGGAGGGGACACTGAAGCTTTCTTT. The chain combines TRBV5-1 with TRBJ1-1; perhaps TRBD1 as D (5 bases). CDR1 and CDR2 (germline): SGHRS, YFSETQ. CDR3 length equals 12 residues. Trimming took off 7 bases at V and 3 bases at J, with 10 bases between the two ends.

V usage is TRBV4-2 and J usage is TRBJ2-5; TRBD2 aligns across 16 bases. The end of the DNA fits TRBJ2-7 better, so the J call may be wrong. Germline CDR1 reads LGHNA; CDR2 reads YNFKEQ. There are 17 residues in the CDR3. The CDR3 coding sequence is TGTGCCAGCAGCCAGGGACTAGCGGGAGGGTTGATACCCGAGCAGTACTTC. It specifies CASSQGLAGGLIPEQYF.

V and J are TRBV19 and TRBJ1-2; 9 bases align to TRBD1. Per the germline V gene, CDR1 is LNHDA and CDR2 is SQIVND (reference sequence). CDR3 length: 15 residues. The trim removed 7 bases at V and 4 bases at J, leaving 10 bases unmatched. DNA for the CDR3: TGTGCCAGTACCCCGGGACAGGGAAATACCTATGGCTACACCTTC. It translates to CASTPGQGNTYGYTF. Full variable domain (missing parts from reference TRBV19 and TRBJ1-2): DGGITQSPKYLFRKEGQNVTLSCEQNLNHDAMYWYRQDPGQGLRLIYYSQIVNDFQKGDIAEGYSVSREKKESFPLTVTSAQKNPTAFYLCASTPGQGNTYGYTFGSGTRLTVV.

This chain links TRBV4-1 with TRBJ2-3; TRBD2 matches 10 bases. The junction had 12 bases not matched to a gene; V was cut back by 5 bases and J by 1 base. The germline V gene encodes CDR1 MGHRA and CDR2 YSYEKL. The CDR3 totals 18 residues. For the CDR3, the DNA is TGCGCCAGCAGCTTTGGACTAGCGGAAGCAGGGGGCACAGATACGCAGTATTTT. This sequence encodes CASSFGLAEAGGTDTQYF.

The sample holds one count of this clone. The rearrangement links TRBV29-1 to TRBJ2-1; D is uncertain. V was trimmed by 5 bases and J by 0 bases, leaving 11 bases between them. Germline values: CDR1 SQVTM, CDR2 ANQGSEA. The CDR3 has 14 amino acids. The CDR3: CSVQPASSYNEQFF. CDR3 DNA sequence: TGCAGCGTTCAGCCAGCGAGCTCCTACAATGAGCAGTTCTTC.

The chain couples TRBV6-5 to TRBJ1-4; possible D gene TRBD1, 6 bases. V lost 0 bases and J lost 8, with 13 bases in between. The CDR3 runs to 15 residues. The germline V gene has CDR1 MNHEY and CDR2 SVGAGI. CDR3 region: CASSYSNRVEEKLFF. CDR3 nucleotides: TGTGCCAGCAGTTACTCTAACAGGGTAGAGGAAAAACTGTTTTTT.

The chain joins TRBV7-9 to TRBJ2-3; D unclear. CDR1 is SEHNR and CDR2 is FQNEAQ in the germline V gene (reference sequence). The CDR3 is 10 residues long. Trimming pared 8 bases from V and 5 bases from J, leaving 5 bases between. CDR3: CASSRDTQYF. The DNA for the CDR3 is TGTGCCAGCTCGCGAGATACGCAGTATTTT.

The CDR3 loop is CASSTGLAAWETQYF. CDR3 DNA sequence: TGTGCCAGCAGTACCGGACTAGCGGCCTGGGAGACCCAGTACTTC. The chain uses TRBV27 and TRBJ2-5; 10 nucleotides match TRBD2. The germline gives CDR1 MNHEY, CDR2 SMNVEV (reference sequence). CDR3 length: 15 residues. The trim removed 5 bases at V and 5 bases at J, leaving 8 bases unmatched.

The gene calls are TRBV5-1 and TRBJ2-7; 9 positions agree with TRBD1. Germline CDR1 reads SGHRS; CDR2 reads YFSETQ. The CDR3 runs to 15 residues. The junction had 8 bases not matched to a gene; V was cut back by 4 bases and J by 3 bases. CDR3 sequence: CASSAPGQGLYEQYF. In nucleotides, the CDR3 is TGCGCCAGCAGCGCCCCGGGACAGGGCCTCTACGAGCAGTACTTC.

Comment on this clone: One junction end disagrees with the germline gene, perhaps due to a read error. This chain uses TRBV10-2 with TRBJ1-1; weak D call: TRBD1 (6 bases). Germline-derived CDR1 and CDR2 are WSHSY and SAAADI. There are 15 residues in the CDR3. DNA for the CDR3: TGCGCCAGCACCGGCGACAGGAGCCTGAAAACTGAAGCTTTCTTT. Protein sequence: CASTGDRSLKTEAFF.

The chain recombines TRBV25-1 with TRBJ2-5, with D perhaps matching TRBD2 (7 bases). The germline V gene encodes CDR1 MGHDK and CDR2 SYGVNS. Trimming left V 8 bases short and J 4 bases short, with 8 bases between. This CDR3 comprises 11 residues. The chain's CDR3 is CASGGAETQYF. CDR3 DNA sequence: TGTGCCAGCGGGGGGGCAGAGACCCAGTACTTC.

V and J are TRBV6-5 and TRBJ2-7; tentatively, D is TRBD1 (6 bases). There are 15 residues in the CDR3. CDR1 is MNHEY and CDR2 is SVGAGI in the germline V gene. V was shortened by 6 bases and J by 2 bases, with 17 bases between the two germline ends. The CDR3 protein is CASSELGQGPYEQYF. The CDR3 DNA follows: TGTGCCAGCAGCGAGTTGGGTCAGGGGCCCTACGAGCAGTACTTC.

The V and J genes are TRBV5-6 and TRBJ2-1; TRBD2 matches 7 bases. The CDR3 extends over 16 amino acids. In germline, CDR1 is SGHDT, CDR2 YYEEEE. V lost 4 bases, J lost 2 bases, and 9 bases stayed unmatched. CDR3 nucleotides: TGTGCCAGCAGCCGGAGTAGTGCGGGAGCCTACAATGAGCAGTTCTTC. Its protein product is CASSRSSAGAYNEQFF.

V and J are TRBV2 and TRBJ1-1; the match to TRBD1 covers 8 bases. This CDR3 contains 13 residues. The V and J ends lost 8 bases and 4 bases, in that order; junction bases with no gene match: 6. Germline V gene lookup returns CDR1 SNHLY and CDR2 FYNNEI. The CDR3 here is CASWTGRFTEAFF. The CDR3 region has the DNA TGTGCCAGCTGGACAGGGAGGTTCACTGAAGCTTTCTTT.

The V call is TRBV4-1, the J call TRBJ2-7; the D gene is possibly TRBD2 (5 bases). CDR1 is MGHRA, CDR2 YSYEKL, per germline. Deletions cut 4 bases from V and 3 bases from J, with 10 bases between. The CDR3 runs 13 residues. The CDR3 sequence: CASSLRTDYEQYF. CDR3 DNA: TGCGCCAGCAGCCTACGGACTGACTACGAGCAGTACTTC.

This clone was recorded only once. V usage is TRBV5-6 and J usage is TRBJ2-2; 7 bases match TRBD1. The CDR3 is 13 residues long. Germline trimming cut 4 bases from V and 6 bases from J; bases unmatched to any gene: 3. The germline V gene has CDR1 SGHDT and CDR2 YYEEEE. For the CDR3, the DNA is TGTGCCAGCAGCGATCAGGGGGCCGGGGAGCTGTTTTTT. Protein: CASSDQGAGELFF.

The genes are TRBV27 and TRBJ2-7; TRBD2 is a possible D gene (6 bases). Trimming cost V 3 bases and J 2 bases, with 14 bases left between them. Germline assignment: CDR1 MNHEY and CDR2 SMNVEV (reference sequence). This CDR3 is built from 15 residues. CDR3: CASSFSGTPTYEQYF. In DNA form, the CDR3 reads TGTGCCAGCAGTTTCTCCGGGACTCCTACCTACGAGCAGTACTTC.

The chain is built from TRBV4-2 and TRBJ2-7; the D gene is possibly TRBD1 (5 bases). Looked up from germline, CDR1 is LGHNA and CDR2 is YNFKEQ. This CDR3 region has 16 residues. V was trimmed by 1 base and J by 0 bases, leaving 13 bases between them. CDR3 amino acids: CASSQGGTGVSYEQYF. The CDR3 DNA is TGTGCCAGCAGCCAAGGTGGCACAGGCGTCTCCTACGAGCAGTACTTC.

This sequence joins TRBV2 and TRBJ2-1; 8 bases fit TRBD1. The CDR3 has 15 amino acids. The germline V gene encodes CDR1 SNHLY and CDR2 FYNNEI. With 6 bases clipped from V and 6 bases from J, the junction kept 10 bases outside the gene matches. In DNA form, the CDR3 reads TGTGCCAGCAGGCCTCAGGGGGCCGTCTTCAATGAGCAGTTCTTC. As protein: CASRPQGAVFNEQFF.

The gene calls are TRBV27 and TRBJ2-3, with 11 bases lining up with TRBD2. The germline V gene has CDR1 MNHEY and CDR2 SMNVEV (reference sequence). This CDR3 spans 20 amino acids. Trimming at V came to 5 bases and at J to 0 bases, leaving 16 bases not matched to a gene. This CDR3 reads CASSQLAGAGPYSSTDTQYF. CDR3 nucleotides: TGTGCCAGCAGTCAACTAGCGGGGGCCGGTCCCTATTCTAGCACAGATACGCAGTATTTT.

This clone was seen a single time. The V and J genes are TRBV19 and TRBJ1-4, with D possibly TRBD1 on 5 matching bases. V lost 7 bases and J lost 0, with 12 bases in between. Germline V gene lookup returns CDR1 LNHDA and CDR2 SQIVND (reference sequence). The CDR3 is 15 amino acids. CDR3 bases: TGTGCCAGTAACATGGGGCCTGCAACTAATGAAAAACTGTTTTTT. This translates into CASNMGPATNEKLFF.